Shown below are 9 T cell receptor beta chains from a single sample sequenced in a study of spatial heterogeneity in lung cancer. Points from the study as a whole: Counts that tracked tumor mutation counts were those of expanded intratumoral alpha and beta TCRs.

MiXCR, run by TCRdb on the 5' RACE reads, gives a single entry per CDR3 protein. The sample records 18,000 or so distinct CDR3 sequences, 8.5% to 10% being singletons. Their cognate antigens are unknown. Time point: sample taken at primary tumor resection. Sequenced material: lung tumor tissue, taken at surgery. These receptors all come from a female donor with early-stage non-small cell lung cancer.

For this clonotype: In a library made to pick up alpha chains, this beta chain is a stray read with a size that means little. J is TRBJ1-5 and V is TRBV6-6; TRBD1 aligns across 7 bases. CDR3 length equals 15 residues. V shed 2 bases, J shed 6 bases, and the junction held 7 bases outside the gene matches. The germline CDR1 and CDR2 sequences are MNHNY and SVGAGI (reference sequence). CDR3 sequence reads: CASSYTNRGGQPQHF. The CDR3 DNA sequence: TGTGCCAGCAGTTACACCAACAGGGGAGGTCAGCCCCAGCATTTT.

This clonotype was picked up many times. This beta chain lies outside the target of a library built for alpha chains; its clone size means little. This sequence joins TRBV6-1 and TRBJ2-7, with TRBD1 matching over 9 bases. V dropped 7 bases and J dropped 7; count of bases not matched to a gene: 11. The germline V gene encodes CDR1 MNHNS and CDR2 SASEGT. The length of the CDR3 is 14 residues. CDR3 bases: TGTGCCAGCACTTCCGGGACAGGGTCTCGGGAGCAGTACTTC. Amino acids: CASTSGTGSREQYF.

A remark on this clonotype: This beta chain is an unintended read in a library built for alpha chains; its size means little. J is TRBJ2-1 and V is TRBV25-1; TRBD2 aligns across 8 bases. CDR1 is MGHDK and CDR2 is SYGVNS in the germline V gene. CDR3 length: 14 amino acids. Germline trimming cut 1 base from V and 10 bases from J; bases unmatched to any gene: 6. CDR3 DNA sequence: TGTGCCAGCAGTGAATTAGGACTAGCCCCCGAGCAGTTCTTC. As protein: CASSELGLAPEQFF.

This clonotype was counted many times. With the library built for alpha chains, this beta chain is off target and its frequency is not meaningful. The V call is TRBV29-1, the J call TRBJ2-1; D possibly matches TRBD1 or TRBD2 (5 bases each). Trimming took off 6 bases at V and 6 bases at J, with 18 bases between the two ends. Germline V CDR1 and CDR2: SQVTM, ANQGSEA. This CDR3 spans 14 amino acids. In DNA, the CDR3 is TGCAGCGTCCGGGGCTCCTCCAGCGTCAATGAGCAGTTCTTC. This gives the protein CSVRGSSSVNEQFF.

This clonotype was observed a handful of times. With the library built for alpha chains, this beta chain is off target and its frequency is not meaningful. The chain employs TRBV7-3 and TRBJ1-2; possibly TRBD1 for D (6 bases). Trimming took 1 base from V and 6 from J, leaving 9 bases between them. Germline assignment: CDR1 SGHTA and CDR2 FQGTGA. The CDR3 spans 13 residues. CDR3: CASSLNRVHGYTF. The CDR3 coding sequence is TGTGCCAGCAGCTTAAACAGGGTGCATGGCTACACCTTC.

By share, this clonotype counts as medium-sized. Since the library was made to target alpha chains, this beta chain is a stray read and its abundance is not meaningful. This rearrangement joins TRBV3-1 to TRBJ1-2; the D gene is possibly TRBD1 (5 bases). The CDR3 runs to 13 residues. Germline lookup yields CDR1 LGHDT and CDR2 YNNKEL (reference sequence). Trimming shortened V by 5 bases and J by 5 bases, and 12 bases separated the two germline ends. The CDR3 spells CASSVGDGYGYTF. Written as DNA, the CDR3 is TGTGCCAGCAGCGTGGGGGACGGGTATGGCTACACCTTC. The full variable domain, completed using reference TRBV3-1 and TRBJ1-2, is DTAVSQTPKYLVTQMGNDKSIKCEQNLGHDTMYWYKQDSKKFLKIMFSYNNKELIINETVPNRFSPKSPDKAHLNLHINSLELGDSAVYFCASSVGDGYGYTFGSGTRLTVV.

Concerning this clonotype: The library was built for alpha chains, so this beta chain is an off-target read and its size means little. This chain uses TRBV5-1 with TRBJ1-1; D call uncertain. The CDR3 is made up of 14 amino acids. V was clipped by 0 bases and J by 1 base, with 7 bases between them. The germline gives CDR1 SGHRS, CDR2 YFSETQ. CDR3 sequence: CASSLDTRNTEAFF. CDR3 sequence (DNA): TGCGCCAGCAGCTTGGACACCAGGAACACTGAAGCTTTCTTT.

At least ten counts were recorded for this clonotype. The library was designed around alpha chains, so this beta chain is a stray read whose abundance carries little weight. DNA for the CDR3: TGTGCCTGGAAAAAGGGACTTACCACAGATACGCAGTATTTT. This gives the protein CAWKKGLTTDTQYF. J is TRBJ2-3 and V is TRBV30; a weak D match, TRBD2 (6 bases). This CDR3 comprises 14 residues. CDR1 and CDR2 (germline): GTSNPN, SVGIG (reference sequence). Trimming cost V 4 bases and J 2 bases, with 13 bases left between them.

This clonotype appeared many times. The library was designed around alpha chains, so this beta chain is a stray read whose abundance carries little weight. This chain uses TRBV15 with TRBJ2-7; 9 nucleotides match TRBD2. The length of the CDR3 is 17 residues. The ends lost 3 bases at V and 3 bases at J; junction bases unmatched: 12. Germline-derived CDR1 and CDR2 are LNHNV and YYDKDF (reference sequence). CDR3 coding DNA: TGTGCCACCAGCAGCCTAGCGGGGAGAGGAGGCCTCTACGAGCAGTACTTC. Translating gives CATSSLAGRGGLYEQYF.